One sample yielded the 8 T cell receptor beta chains listed below, sequenced in a study of OX40 agonist ivuxolimab in advanced cancers. Here immunoSEQ multiplex PCR was the method, and the copy in TCRdb shows in-frame clones only, minus some. The sample holds around 74,000 clones, roughly 87% seen once. Sequencing was performed on CD4+ or CD8+ T cells sorted from blood, taken in a trial of the OX40 agonist ivuxolimab. These receptors all come from an adult with an advanced solid tumor such as melanoma, head and neck, liver or kidney cancer.

The gene calls are TRBV14 and TRBJ1-6, with D hard to call. This CDR3 has 13 residues. The germline V gene has CDR1 SGHDN and CDR2 FVKESK. Trimming shortened V by 2 bases and J by 7 bases, and 6 bases separated the two germline ends. The DNA of the CDR3 is TGTGCCAGCAGCCAAAATCCCAATTCACCCCTCCACTTT. This encodes CASSQNPNSPLHF.

The rearrangement uses TRBV29-1 and TRBJ2-1; D is unclear. V lost 4 bases to trimming and J lost 6 bases, with 7 bases between them. CDR3 length: 11 amino acids. From germline, CDR1 is SQVTM and CDR2 ANQGSEA. CDR3 region: CSVVQFNEQFF. In DNA, the CDR3 is TGCAGCGTTGTACAGTTCAATGAGCAGTTCTTC.

The gene calls are TRBV30 and TRBJ2-7; no firm D call. V lost 5 bases, J lost 2 bases, and 16 bases lay in between. This CDR3 contains 14 residues. Germline V CDR1 and CDR2: GTSNPN, SVGIG (reference sequence). The CDR3 sequence is CAWGLGRGTYEQYF. DNA of the CDR3: TGTGCCTGGGGCCTCGGGCGCGGAACCTACGAGCAGTACTTC.

The J gene is TRBJ1-6, the V gene TRBV6-5, with 10 bases matching TRBD1. The V and J ends lost 6 bases and 7 bases, in that order; junction bases with no gene match: 0. The germline CDR1 and CDR2 sequences are MNHEY and SVGAGI. The CDR3 totals 13 residues. The CDR3 here is CASRGQGNSPLHF. The CDR3 DNA follows: TGTGCCAGCAGGGGACAGGGGAATTCACCCCTCCACTTT.

V is TRBV5-8 and J is TRBJ2-4; TRBD1 is a possible D gene (5 bases). Germline V gives CDR1 SGHTS, CDR2 YDEGEE. Trimming left V 3 bases short and J 0 bases short, with 13 bases between. This CDR3 comprises 16 residues. The chain's CDR3 is CASSWGQGLAKNIQYF. Written as DNA, the CDR3 is TGTGCCAGCAGCTGGGGTCAGGGATTAGCCAAAAACATTCAGTACTTC. Variable domain in full (rest from reference TRBV5-8 and TRBJ2-4): EAGVTQSPTHLIKTRGQQATLRCSPISGHTSVYWYQQALGLGLQFLLWYDEGEERNRGNFPPRFSGRQFPNYSSELNVNALELEDSALYLCASSWGQGLAKNIQYFGAGTRLSVL.

This sequence joins TRBV5-8 and TRBJ1-4; weak D call: TRBD1 (5 bases). CDR1 and CDR2 from the germline V gene are SGHTS and YDEGEE. This CDR3 spans 15 amino acids. V was pared by 2 bases and J by 8 bases, with 16 bases between. CDR3 in amino acids: CASSFVGTGVEKLFF. CDR3 in DNA: TGTGCCAGCAGCTTCGTCGGGACCGGAGTCGAAAAACTGTTTTTT.

The chain uses TRBV5-6 and TRBJ2-7; D gene uncertain. The ends were cut back, 4 bases at V and 0 bases at J, with 17 bases in the middle. The CDR3 has 16 residues. Germline lookup yields CDR1 SGHDT and CDR2 YYEEEE. CDR3 sequence (DNA): TGTGCCAGCAGCCGCGATCTTCATCAGGCCTCCTACGAGCAGTACTTC. Its translation: CASSRDLHQASYEQYF.

This chain joins TRBV7-3 and TRBJ2-3; 7 nucleotides match TRBD2. Germline V gene lookup returns CDR1 SGHTA and CDR2 FQGTGA. Germline trimming cut 4 bases from V and 8 bases from J; bases unmatched to any gene: 6. The CDR3 spans 13 residues. The CDR3 sequence: CASSYGSGPTQYF. The CDR3 bases are TGTGCCAGCAGCTACGGTAGCGGGCCTACGCAGTATTTT.